This TCR beta chain is drawn from a study of shared clonotypes between healthy human individuals. Across the study: Three plates each covered CD4 naive and memory; CD8 naive two, CD8 memory one.

CDR3 length: 12 residues. CDR1 is GTSNPN and CDR2 is SVGIG in the germline V gene (reference sequence). With 0 bases removed from V and 5 bases from J, the gap between germline ends came to 6 bases. Data came from immunoSEQ multiplex PCR; TCRdb stores just in-frame clones and leaves some out. The table has over a million clones, more than 65% seen once; the top ten hold approximately 1.5%. The sequence derives from a young man in good health. The sequencing sample was made of memory CD4+ T cells sorted from blood. Subset given: CD45RA-negative fraction. The chain carries TRBV30 and TRBJ2-3; no firm D call. Here the CDR3 reads CAWSVRRDTQYF. For the CDR3, the DNA is TGTGCCTGGAGTGTACGGCGAGATACGCAGTATTTT.